These 18 T cell receptor beta chains were all obtained from the same sample, sequenced in a study of blood T cell repertoires in COVID-19 (dated by TCRdb to the early 2020s). The receptor library was made with the immunoSEQ multiplex PCR assay. The table was pulled from immuneACCESS by TCRdb, which kept in-frame rearrangements only. Such tables lose some clones; where checked, under half of the loss comes from unresolved V genes, and the rest has no known cause. Present in this sample are about 250,000 clones, over 75% of which were seen just once. The ten largest clones take up 3.5% to 4.5% of the sample. Specimen: PBMCs or T cells enriched from blood (not recorded which). These receptors all come from a woman between 25 and 40 years old who had recovered from COVID-19.

The chain links TRBV10-3 to TRBJ1-2; the D is unclear. The germline CDR1 and CDR2 sequences are ENHRY and SYGVKD. The ends were cut back, 3 bases at V and 6 bases at J, with 14 bases in the middle. The CDR3 is 14 amino acids. The DNA for the CDR3 is TGTGCCATCAGTGAAGGACCGGGAGCGGATGGCTACACCTTC. This encodes CAISEGPGADGYTF.

The V and J genes are TRBV7-9 and TRBJ1-5, with a possible D match to TRBD1 (5 bases). This CDR3 has 14 amino acids. The V end was cut by 3 bases, the J end by 9 bases, with 15 bases between. CDR1 is SEHNR and CDR2 is FQNEAQ in the germline V gene (reference sequence). The CDR3 region is CASSFSQAGGPQHF. Here the CDR3 DNA reads TGTGCCAGCAGCTTTAGTCAGGCCGGGGGGCCCCAGCATTTT.

The CDR3 nucleotides read TGTGCCAGCAGTTACAAAAGTTCAGGGGGCAATCAGCCCCAGCATTTT. Encoded protein: CASSYKSSGGNQPQHF. This chain joins TRBV6-5 and TRBJ1-5; TRBD1 might be the D (6 bases). V lost 2 bases, J lost 2 bases, and 13 bases lay in between. There are 16 residues in the CDR3. Germline CDR1 and CDR2: MNHEY and SVGAGI.

The chain recombines TRBV19 with TRBJ2-7; a possible D gene is TRBD1 (6 bases). This CDR3 comprises 14 residues. Germline CDR1 and CDR2: LNHDA and SQIVND (reference sequence). V lost 8 bases, J lost 2 bases, and 16 bases lay in between. CDR3 residues: CASVYRELPYEQYF. The CDR3 DNA reads TGTGCCAGTGTCTACAGGGAACTTCCCTACGAGCAGTACTTC.

V gene TRBV5-4 combines with J gene TRBJ1-4, with 8 bases lining up with TRBD1. After removal of 4 bases from V and 5 bases from J, the junction contained 7 bases not matched to a gene. The CDR3 spans 15 residues. Germline CDR1 and CDR2: SGHNT and YYREEE (reference sequence). The CDR3 here is CASSVGGDRNEKLFF. CDR3 coding DNA: TGTGCCAGCAGCGTTGGGGGGGACAGGAATGAAAAACTGTTTTTT. The full variable domain, with the rest looked up from reference TRBV5-4 and TRBJ1-4, is ETGVTQSPTHLIKTRGQQVTLRCSSQSGHNTVSWYQQALGQGPQFIFQYYREEENGRGNFPPRFSGLQFPNYSSELNVNALELDDSALYLCASSVGGDRNEKLFFGSGTQLSVL.

V usage is TRBV5-8 and J usage is TRBJ1-1; D gene uncertain. Trimming shortened V by 4 bases and J by 5 bases, and 9 bases separated the two germline ends. The CDR3 is 12 amino acids. Germline CDR1 and CDR2: SGHTS and YDEGEE. CDR3 coding DNA: TGTGCCAGCAGCCCGACGGGAACTGAAGCTTTCTTT. Translating gives CASSPTGTEAFF.

The chain carries TRBV9 and TRBJ2-7; weak D call: TRBD2 (5 bases). Germline CDR1 is SGDLS and CDR2 is YYNGEE. The CDR3 has 13 amino acids. Trimming left V 4 bases short and J 3 bases short, with 11 bases between. CDR3 coding DNA: TGTGCCAGCAGCCGATCCGGGGACTACGAGCAGTACTTC. Translated, it gives CASSRSGDYEQYF.

This clone was seen only once. The chain joins TRBV25-1 to TRBJ1-6; 9 bases agree with TRBD1. The CDR3 spans 14 residues. The V gene end was trimmed by 4 bases and the J gene end by 10 bases; junction bases not matched to a gene: 5. CDR1 and CDR2 from the germline V gene are MGHDK and SYGVNS. The CDR3 is CASSVTGGGSPLHF. CDR3 coding DNA: TGTGCCAGCAGTGTCACAGGGGGCGGGTCACCCCTCCACTTT.

The chain uses TRBV19 and TRBJ1-6; possible D gene TRBD1, 5 bases. The V gene lost 8 bases and the J gene lost 7 bases, with 6 bases spanning the gap. Per germline, CDR1 LNHDA and CDR2 SQIVND (reference sequence). CDR3 size: 11 residues. The chain's CDR3 is CASGGNSPLHF. The CDR3 DNA reads TGTGCCAGTGGGGGGAATTCACCCCTCCACTTT.

The chain joins TRBV6-6 to TRBJ1-5, with a weak D call TRBD1 (6 bases). Germline lookup yields CDR1 MNHNY and CDR2 SVGAGI (reference sequence). The CDR3 runs to 14 residues. Trimming took 6 bases from V and 3 from J, leaving 12 bases between them. DNA of the CDR3: TGTGCCAGCAGCACGGACAGTTACAATCAGCCCCAGCATTTT. Translating it yields CASSTDSYNQPQHF.

The V gene is TRBV7-6, the J gene TRBJ2-3; no definite D call. The ends were cut back, 6 bases at V and 6 bases at J, with 10 bases in the middle. This CDR3 region has 12 residues. Germline CDR1 SGHVS, CDR2 FNYEAQ. In nucleotides, the CDR3 is TGTGCCAGCAGTCTTCTTAGTGATACGCAGTATTTT. Its translation is CASSLLSDTQYF.

CDR3 nucleotide sequence: TGTGCCAGCAGCCCGCACAGCGGGGGAAACTATGGCTACACCTTC. Translation: CASSPHSGGNYGYTF. The chain employs TRBV7-9 and TRBJ1-2, with D tentatively TRBD1 (5 bases). The V gene lost 5 bases and the J gene lost 2 bases, with 15 bases spanning the gap. CDR1 is SEHNR, CDR2 FQNEAQ, per germline (reference sequence). This CDR3 is built from 15 residues.

As DNA, the CDR3 is TGTGCCAGCAGCGAGACAGGGTCTTCTGGAAACACCATATATTTT. Translating it yields CASSETGSSGNTIYF. The genes are TRBV7-9 and TRBJ1-3; 7 bases line up with TRBD1. CDR3 size: 15 residues. Germline V gives CDR1 SEHNR, CDR2 FQNEAQ (reference sequence). V was pared by 5 bases and J by 1 base, with 5 bases of the junction left unmatched.

The rearrangement links TRBV7-9 to TRBJ2-3, with D tentatively TRBD2 (5 bases). The CDR3 has 14 residues. Deletions cut 2 bases from V and 0 bases from J, with 6 bases between. The V gene's germline CDR1 is SEHNR and CDR2 FQNEAQ (reference sequence). CDR3 DNA sequence: TGTGCCAGCAGCTTACCGGGGAGCACAGATACGCAGTATTTT. It translates to CASSLPGSTDTQYF.

This rearrangement joins TRBV20-1 to TRBJ2-3; maybe TRBD2 (5 bases). The V gene lost 3 bases and the J gene lost 2 bases, with 18 bases spanning the gap. This CDR3 is built from 16 residues. The germline gives CDR1 DFQATT, CDR2 SNEGSKA (reference sequence). The CDR3, as DNA: TGCAGTGCTAGTGATACCCGGGGTAAAACCACAGATACGCAGTATTTT. It translates to CSASDTRGKTTDTQYF.

The chain recombines TRBV7-9 with TRBJ2-7, with TRBD1 identical over 7 bases. The CDR3 sequence is 15 residues long. Germline V gives CDR1 SEHNR, CDR2 FQNEAQ (reference sequence). V gave up 1 base and J gave up 3 bases; unmatched junction bases: 6. CDR3 nucleotide sequence: TGTGCCAGCAGCTTAGGACAGGGACGGGTCTACGAGCAGTACTTC. Amino acid sequence: CASSLGQGRVYEQYF. The full variable domain, completed using reference TRBV7-9 and TRBJ2-7, is DTGVSQNPRHKITKRGQNVTFRCDPISEHNRLYWYRQTLGQGPEFLTYFQNEAQLEKSRLLSDRFSAERPKGSFSTLEIQRTEQGDSAMYLCASSLGQGRVYEQYFGPGTRLTVT.

CDR3 sequence: CASSVIAGGLADTQYF. The CDR3, as DNA: TGTGCCAGCAGCGTTATAGCGGGGGGCCTCGCGGATACGCAGTATTTT. The rearrangement uses TRBV7-6 and TRBJ2-3, with 10 bases identical to TRBD2. The CDR3 extends over 16 amino acids. V shed 5 bases, J shed 6 bases, and the junction held 11 bases outside the gene matches. Germline V gene sequence: CDR1 SGHVS, CDR2 FNYEAQ.

The rearrangement joins TRBV27 to TRBJ2-2; no reliable D call. Germline CDR1 and CDR2: MNHEY and SMNVEV (reference sequence). Trimming removed 5 bases from V and 5 bases from J, with 18 bases in between. CDR3 size: 16 residues. CDR3 sequence reads: CASSLSRKVWTGELFF. For the CDR3, the DNA is TGTGCCAGCAGTCTCTCGAGGAAGGTTTGGACCGGGGAGCTGTTTTTT.